One T cell receptor (beta chain) is described in this entry. These data originate in a study of blood T cells in healthy people across ages. Using a J-beta primer mix together with a sample-barcoded 5' primer, a second PCR was run for roughly 6 to 12 cycles. TCRdb reprocessed the 5' RACE reads via MiXCR and lists one record per CDR3 protein. The top ten hold 10% to 15% of the sample, which has approximately 810,000 distinct CDR3 sequences, about 36% seen once. The sequenced material came from blood. The source is a man in his late teens or twenties in good health.

CDR3 residues: CASSYAGTQTYGYTF. CDR3 in DNA: TGTGCCAGCAGCTACGCCGGGACACAGACCTATGGCTACACCTTC. The chain employs TRBV7-2 and TRBJ1-2, with TRBD1 as a possible D gene (6 bases). The CDR3 is 15 amino acids. The germline gives CDR1 SGHTA, CDR2 FQGNSA. V gave up 4 bases and J gave up 4 bases, with 16 bases separating them.